The rows below give T cell receptor beta chains drawn from one sample of a study of T-cell reconstitution after alpha-beta-depleted transplantation in children. TCRdb itself ran the PCR reads through MiXCR, one entry per CDR3 protein. The table has roughly 570,000 distinct CDR3 sequences, over 25% seen once. Sequenced material: PBMCs, taken before TCRalphabeta/CD19-depleted stem cell transplant. The receptor set was obtained from a boy in the first two years of life with Wiskott-Aldrich syndrome, due to receive a stem cell transplant. The CDR3 runs from the conserved cysteine through the conserved F or W. Fields, in order: J gene, clone size, D gene, V gene, CDR3 DNA, CDR3 protein. The D gene is left open where the match is weak. Not every row has a clone size; where given, it reads once, few, many or a size class.

J: TRBJ2-2; size: .; D: .; V: TRBV5-5; DNA: TGTGCCAGCAGCTTGGGTGGGGGCGATGCCGGGGAGCTGTTTTTT; CDR3: CASSLGGGDAGELFF
J: TRBJ1-1; size: few; D: .; V: TRBV18; DNA: TGTGCCAGCTCACCCAGATCGACAGGAGGGAACACTGAAGCTTTCTTT; CDR3: CASSPRSTGGNTEAFF
J: TRBJ2-2; size: few; D: TRBD2; V: TRBV5-1; DNA: TGCGCCAGCAGCTTGGGGACTAGCGGGTACACCGGGGAGCTGTTTTTT; CDR3: CASSLGTSGYTGELFF
J: TRBJ2-2; size: .; D: .; V: TRBV29-1; DNA: TGCAGCGCCGGCGGCAGATTCACCGGGGAGCTGTTTTTT; CDR3: CSAGGRFTGELFF
J: TRBJ1-1; size: few; D: .; V: TRBV5-6; DNA: TGTGCCAGCAGCTTGGGGGGCACATCGGTAAAAGCTTTCTTT; CDR3: CASSLGGTSVKAFF
J: TRBJ1-3; size: few; D: .; V: TRBV12-3/TRBV12-4; DNA: TGTGCCAGCAGTTCACAGGGTGCTGGAAACACCATATATTTT; CDR3: CASSSQGAGNTIYF
J: TRBJ1-3; size: .; D: TRBD1; V: TRBV12-3/TRBV12-4; DNA: TGTGCCAGCAGTTTAGCCCTCGGACAGGGGGGTGGAAACACCATATATTTT; CDR3: CASSLALGQGGGNTIYF
J: TRBJ2-5; size: .; D: .; V: TRBV20-1; DNA: TGCAGTGCGGAGGGGAAAGAGACCCAGTACTTC; CDR3: CSAEGKETQYF
J: TRBJ2-3; size: .; D: .; V: TRBV10-2; DNA: TGCGCCAGCAGGGTTCGGGCCTTAGGGCCCACAGATACGCAGTATTTT; CDR3: CASRVRALGPTDTQYF
J: TRBJ2-4; size: few; D: .; V: TRBV3-1; DNA: TGTGCCAGCAGCCAGAATAAAGCCAAAAACATTCAGTACTTC; CDR3: CASSQNKAKNIQYF
J: TRBJ2-3; size: few; D: .; V: TRBV20-1; DNA: TGCAGTGCTAGCGGGATCAGTACAGATACGCAGTATTTT; CDR3: CSASGISTDTQYF
J: TRBJ2-3; size: .; D: TRBD2; V: TRBV10-3; DNA: TGTGCCATCAGTGAGTCGGCTAGCGGGAGGGGCACAGATACGCAGTATTTT; CDR3: CAISESASGRGTDTQYF
J: TRBJ2-3; size: many; D: TRBD2; V: TRBV7-3; DNA: TGTGCCAGCAGCTTAGCGGGAGTGGGAGATACGCAGTATTTT; CDR3: CASSLAGVGDTQYF
J: TRBJ1-2; size: few; D: .; V: TRBV6-2/TRBV6-3; DNA: TGTGCCAGCAGTTACGGGGGTGGCTACACCTTC; CDR3: CASSYGGGYTF
J: TRBJ1-5; size: few; D: TRBD1; V: TRBV5-1; DNA: TGCGCCAGCAGCTTGGCCGGACAGGTGAATCAGCCCCAGCATTTT; CDR3: CASSLAGQVNQPQHF
J: TRBJ2-2; size: .; D: .; V: TRBV4-2; DNA: TGTGCCAGCAGCCGTTCGGGAAAGGGAGCCGGGGAGCTGTTTTTT; CDR3: CASSRSGKGAGELFF
J: TRBJ2-1; size: .; D: TRBD2; V: TRBV7-9; DNA: TGTGCCAGCAGCGCGACTAGCGCCTACAATGAGCAGTTCTTC; CDR3: CASSATSAYNEQFF
J: TRBJ2-1; size: few; D: .; V: TRBV4-1; DNA: TGCGCCAGCAGCCAAGAAGGGTGGATAGCGGAAGTTTACAATGAGCATTTCTTC; CDR3: CASSQEGWIAEVYNEHFF
J: TRBJ2-2; size: few; D: .; V: TRBV12-3/TRBV12-4; DNA: TGTGCCAGCAGCGCTGGGCGAGGGGGGCTCTGGACCGGGGAGCTGTTTTTT; CDR3: CASSAGRGGLWTGELFF
J: TRBJ2-3; size: once; D: TRBD1; V: TRBV10-3; DNA: TGTGCCATCAGTGAGCGAGACAGGGTTGATACGCAGTATTTT; CDR3: CAISERDRVDTQYF
J: TRBJ1-2; size: .; D: TRBD1; V: TRBV11-2; DNA: TGTGCCAGCAGCTTAGACGGGACAGGCCGCCTTGAATATGGCTACACCTTC; CDR3: CASSLDGTGRLEYGYTF
J: TRBJ2-1; size: few; D: .; V: TRBV29-1; DNA: TGCAGCGTTGAAAAGGGAAGCTCCTACAATGAGCAGTTCTTC; CDR3: CSVEKGSSYNEQFF
J: TRBJ1-2; size: .; D: .; V: TRBV4-1; DNA: TGCGCCAGCAGCCATGGGCACTTCTATGGCTACACCTTC; CDR3: CASSHGHFYGYTF
J: TRBJ2-1; size: few; D: .; V: TRBV20-1; DNA: TGCAGTGGATCGGGGGACTGGGAGCAGTTCTTC; CDR3: CSGSGDWEQFF
J: TRBJ2-1; size: .; D: .; V: TRBV5-1; DNA: TGCGCCAGCAGCTTGGGTGGCGGGACCAGCTCCTACAATGAGCAGTTCTTC; CDR3: CASSLGGGTSSYNEQFF
J: TRBJ2-3; size: .; D: .; V: TRBV10-3; DNA: TGTGCCATCAAGTTGGCAGATACGCAGTATTTT; CDR3: CAIKLADTQYF
J: TRBJ1-2; size: few; D: TRBD1; V: TRBV5-1; DNA: TGCGCCAGCAGCTTGGCCGGACAGGGGGCCAGCGGCTACACCTTC; CDR3: CASSLAGQGASGYTF
J: TRBJ2-7; size: .; D: TRBD1; V: TRBV5-1; DNA: TGCGCCAGTGGACAGGGCCTCTTTTACGAGCAGTACTTC; CDR3: CASGQGLFYEQYF
J: TRBJ2-5; size: .; D: TRBD2; V: TRBV27; DNA: TGTGCCAGCAGTTTACGGGCGGGAGGGCTCCAAGAGACCCAGTACTTC; CDR3: CASSLRAGGLQETQYF
J: TRBJ2-2; size: .; D: .; V: TRBV5-1; DNA: TGCGCCAGCAGGTATCTGGGGACGAACACCGGGGAGCTGTTTTTT; CDR3: CASRYLGTNTGELFF
J: TRBJ2-3; size: .; D: TRBD2; V: TRBV30; DNA: TGTGCCTGGAGTAAGCGGGGGAGGAGCACAGATACGCAGTATTTT; CDR3: CAWSKRGRSTDTQYF
J: TRBJ1-1; size: many; D: .; V: TRBV3-1; DNA: TGCGCCAGCAGCCAAGTGCAGGGGAACACTGAAGCTTTCTTT; CDR3: CASSQVQGNTEAFF
J: TRBJ2-1; size: few; D: .; V: TRBV6-5; DNA: TGTGCCAGCAGTTATATGAGGCTAGCTTCCTACAATGAGCAGTTCTTC; CDR3: CASSYMRLASYNEQFF
J: TRBJ1-1; size: few; D: .; V: TRBV20-1; DNA: TGCAGTGCTTCGGGGGTTAGGATGAACACTGAAGCTTTCTTT; CDR3: CSASGVRMNTEAFF
J: TRBJ2-1; size: few; D: .; V: TRBV27; DNA: TGTGCCAGCAGTTTAGCAGGGCTAGCGTACGTCAATGAGCAGTTCTTC; CDR3: CASSLAGLAYVNEQFF
J: TRBJ2-7; size: .; D: .; V: TRBV5-1; DNA: TGCGCCAGCAGCTACGAAAGCAAGGCATCCTACGAGCAGTACTTC; CDR3: CASSYESKASYEQYF
J: TRBJ1-1; size: few; D: .; V: TRBV5-6; DNA: TGTGCCAGCAGCTTGGCCTTGGGGGCGGGAAACACTGAAGCTTTCTTT; CDR3: CASSLALGAGNTEAFF
J: TRBJ2-3; size: few; D: .; V: TRBV2; DNA: TGTGCCAGCACCAAAGGGTTAGTTTGGGATACGCAGTATTTT; CDR3: CASTKGLVWDTQYF
J: TRBJ2-7; size: .; D: .; V: TRBV5-1; DNA: TGCGCCAGCAGCTTGATGCCCCTTGCGGGGAGCCCCTACGAGCAGTACTTC; CDR3: CASSLMPLAGSPYEQYF
J: TRBJ2-3; size: many; D: .; V: TRBV12-3/TRBV12-4; DNA: TGTGCCAGCAGGTCTAGCACAGATACGCAGTATTTT; CDR3: CASRSSTDTQYF
J: TRBJ2-1; size: .; D: .; V: TRBV7-3; DNA: TGTGCCAGCAGCTTGGCTCCGGGTAAAGTGCGGGATGAGCAGTTCTTC; CDR3: CASSLAPGKVRDEQFF
J: TRBJ2-6; size: few; D: .; V: TRBV29-1; DNA: TGCAGCGTTGATACCAGCACTGGGGCCAACGTCCTGACTTTC; CDR3: CSVDTSTGANVLTF
J: TRBJ2-5; size: .; D: TRBD2; V: TRBV20-1; DNA: TGCAGTGCTCGGCCGGGACTAGGGGCAGAGACCCAGTACTTC; CDR3: CSARPGLGAETQYF
J: TRBJ2-1; size: .; D: TRBD2; V: TRBV2; DNA: TGTGCCATCGCGCGGGGGTCATACAATGAGCAGTTCTTC; CDR3: CAIARGSYNEQFF
J: TRBJ2-3; size: .; D: .; V: TRBV5-1; DNA: TGCGCCAGCAGCTTCCAGGGTAGGCTAGGAGATACGCAGTATTTT; CDR3: CASSFQGRLGDTQYF
J: TRBJ2-7; size: few; D: .; V: TRBV20-1; DNA: TGCAGTGCTAGGTCGCGGGACGGATACGAGCAGTACTTC; CDR3: CSARSRDGYEQYF
J: TRBJ2-1; size: .; D: .; V: TRBV29-1; DNA: TGCAGCGTGCTTGGCCTAGGCAATGAGCAGTTCTTC; CDR3: CSVLGLGNEQFF
J: TRBJ2-3; size: few; D: .; V: TRBV7-2; DNA: TGTGCCAGCAGCTTATTGGCGGACATAAGCACAGATACGCAGTATTTT; CDR3: CASSLLADISTDTQYF